Below are 30 T cell receptor beta chains sequenced from a single sample in a study of vaccination and CD4 T cells after COVID-19. With the Oncomine TCR Beta short-read assay, DNA from cultured CD4+ T cells was sequenced. TCRdb reprocessed the PCR reads via MiXCR and lists one record per CDR3 protein. This sample has around 6,000 distinct CDR3 sequences, with about two fifths found just once. Their target antigens are unknown. The treatment was: roughly ten-day PBMC culture with coronavirus spike peptide pools or control peptides (ViraFEST assay). Sequencing was performed on CD4+ T cells from blood, cultured in vitro. The receptor set was obtained from a human donor who had recovered from COVID-19.

This sequence joins TRBV24-1 and TRBJ1-2; TRBD1 matches at 7 bases. Trimming took 3 bases from V and 7 from J; bases not matched to a gene: 7. The CDR3 consists of 14 residues. The germline CDR1 and CDR2 sequences are KGHDR and SFDVKD. CDR3 nucleotides: TGTGCCACCAGTGATCCGGACAGGCCTTCTGGCTACACCTTC. Amino acid sequence: CATSDPDRPSGYTF.

The chain joins TRBV7-9 to TRBJ1-1; unclear D gene. Germline V gene sequence: CDR1 SEHNR, CDR2 FQNEAQ (reference sequence). CDR3 length: 12 residues. The V end was cut by 2 bases, the J end by 6 bases, with 7 bases between. The CDR3 nucleotides are TGTGCCAGCAGCTTAATTTCGTCTGAAGCTTTCTTT. Translated: CASSLISSEAFF.

This chain uses TRBV5-1 with TRBJ2-5; TRBD1 matches at 7 bases. In germline, CDR1 is SGHRS, CDR2 YFSETQ. V gave up 4 bases and J gave up 7 bases; unmatched junction bases: 10. The CDR3 length is 14 residues. The CDR3 region is CASSMSDRAGTQYF. CDR3 sequence (DNA): TGCGCCAGCAGCATGTCCGACAGGGCTGGGACCCAGTACTTC.

The chain is built from TRBV6-5 and TRBJ2-5; D gene ambiguous. Germline loops: CDR1 MNHEY, CDR2 SVGAGI. The CDR3 covers 14 residues. Trimming cost V 2 bases and J 7 bases, with 14 bases left between them. The CDR3 protein is CASSYDQRLGTQYF. The CDR3 DNA reads TGTGCCAGCAGTTACGATCAGCGCCTCGGGACCCAGTACTTC.

The chain uses TRBV7-9 and TRBJ1-1; D gene ambiguous. Per germline, CDR1 SEHNR and CDR2 FQNEAQ (reference sequence). Trimming cost V 7 bases and J 1 base, with 10 bases left between them. This CDR3 has 13 amino acids. The CDR3 bases are TGTGCCAGCATGTCTAGCGGGAACACTGAAGCTTTCTTT. As protein: CASMSSGNTEAFF.

This clonotype qualifies as medium-sized. The V call is TRBV20-1, the J call TRBJ2-5, with 7 bases aligning to TRBD2. V shed 6 bases, J shed 4 bases, and the junction held 11 bases outside the gene matches. The CDR3 runs 14 residues. Germline V CDR1 and CDR2: DFQATT, SNEGSKA (reference sequence). CDR3: CSAPRAGVLETQYF. DNA of the CDR3: TGCAGTGCCCCTCGGGCGGGAGTCCTAGAGACCCAGTACTTC.

This chain joins TRBV6-1 and TRBJ1-2; D not certain. With 5 bases removed from V and 0 bases from J, the gap between germline ends came to 7 bases. This CDR3 contains 13 residues. In germline, CDR1 is MNHNS, CDR2 SASEGT. The CDR3 nucleotides read TGTGCCAGCAGTCCGAATCCTAACTATGGCTACACCTTC. This gives the protein CASSPNPNYGYTF.

This chain joins TRBV7-9 and TRBJ1-2; D unclear. V lost 2 bases and J 2 bases, leaving 6 bases between the germline ends. This CDR3 is built from 13 residues. The germline gives CDR1 SEHNR, CDR2 FQNEAQ (reference sequence). CDR3 bases: TGTGCCAGCAGCTTAAGGACGAACTATGGCTACACCTTC. It specifies CASSLRTNYGYTF.

By sample fraction, this clonotype is medium-sized. The chain has TRBV20-1 and TRBJ1-2; the D gene is possibly TRBD1 (5 bases). The CDR3 is 13 amino acids. V gave up 1 base and J gave up 3 bases, with 9 bases separating them. Per the germline V gene, CDR1 is DFQATT and CDR2 is SNEGSKA (reference sequence). The CDR3 here is CSARVRGDYGYTF. CDR3 coding DNA: TGCAGTGCTAGAGTTCGGGGGGACTATGGCTACACCTTC.

The rearrangement uses TRBV6-1 and TRBJ2-5; the D gene is possibly TRBD1 (6 bases). This CDR3 comprises 14 residues. Trimming stripped 7 bases from V and 6 bases from J, with 18 bases between. Germline CDR1 is MNHNS and CDR2 is SASEGT. The CDR3 nucleotides are TGTGCCAGCAACCAGGGTCAGGGGTCGAAGACCCAGTACTTC. Its protein product is CASNQGQGSKTQYF.

The chain recombines TRBV7-6 with TRBJ2-7, with 11 positions matching TRBD1. Germline V gene lookup returns CDR1 SGHVS and CDR2 FNYEAQ. The CDR3 loop spans 14 amino acids. V shed 3 bases and J 6 bases; nucleotides not matched to a gene: 4. The CDR3 DNA is TGTGCCAGCAGCTTCCAGGACAGGGGGCTCGAGCAGTACTTC. This encodes CASSFQDRGLEQYF.

This clonotype turned up a few times. The chain is built from TRBV7-2 and TRBJ2-5, with D tentatively TRBD1 (6 bases). Between the trimmed V and J ends, which lost 1 base and 5 bases, there was a span of 14 bases. Germline CDR1 and CDR2: SGHTA and FQGNSA. This CDR3 is 15 amino acids long. The DNA for the CDR3 is TGTGCCAGCAGCTTAGACGGGACATCAGGGGAGACCCAGTACTTC. Translated, it gives CASSLDGTSGETQYF.

The chain is built from TRBV20-1 and TRBJ2-7; D may be TRBD2 (6 bases). V lost 3 bases, J lost 5 bases, and 11 bases lay in between. The germline V gene has CDR1 DFQATT and CDR2 SNEGSKA (reference sequence). The CDR3 extends over 12 amino acids. In DNA, the CDR3 is TGCAGTGCTAGTGGAGGGAAGGACGAGCAGTACTTC. Amino acid sequence: CSASGGKDEQYF.

By sample share, this clonotype is medium-sized. This rearrangement joins TRBV7-2 to TRBJ1-2; D possibly corresponds to TRBD1 (6 bases). Looked up from germline, CDR1 is SGHTA and CDR2 is FQGNSA. The CDR3 covers 13 residues. The germline V and J ends were trimmed by 5 bases and 8 bases, with 15 bases remaining between them. The CDR3 DNA follows: TGTGCCAGCAGCCCGCTGGGGGCGAGGGGCTACACCTTC. Translated: CASSPLGARGYTF.

The genes are TRBV6-1 and TRBJ1-2; 9 nucleotides line up with TRBD1. The ends lost 6 bases at V and 4 bases at J; junction bases unmatched: 6. Per germline, CDR1 MNHNS and CDR2 SASEGT. The CDR3 extends over 14 amino acids. The CDR3 protein is CASSWTGEGYGYTF. CDR3 bases: TGTGCCAGCAGCTGGACAGGGGAGGGCTATGGCTACACCTTC.

This chain links TRBV6-1 with TRBJ1-2; maybe TRBD1 (6 bases). Germline values: CDR1 MNHNS, CDR2 SASEGT. The CDR3 is 12 amino acids. V was pared by 6 bases and J by 8 bases, with 13 bases between. The CDR3: CASRDAGAGYTF. DNA of the CDR3: TGTGCCAGCAGGGACGCGGGGGCGGGCTACACCTTC.

This chain joins TRBV20-1 and TRBJ2-3; 13 nucleotides line up with TRBD2. Germline assignment: CDR1 DFQATT and CDR2 SNEGSKA (reference sequence). V lost 3 bases, J lost 3 bases, and 0 bases stayed unmatched. The CDR3 consists of 14 residues. The CDR3 nucleotides are TGCAGTGCTAGGGGACTAGCGGGGACAGATACGCAGTATTTT. It codes for CSARGLAGTDTQYF.

The V gene is TRBV15, the J gene TRBJ1-5, with D possibly TRBD1 on 6 matching bases. Germline assignment: CDR1 LNHNV and CDR2 YYDKDF (reference sequence). This CDR3 has 15 amino acids. The V end lost 5 bases, the J end lost 3 bases, and 14 bases lay between the germline ends. The CDR3 loop reads CATSGTRGTNQPQHF. DNA for the CDR3: TGTGCCACCAGCGGGACCAGGGGAACCAATCAGCCCCAGCATTTT.

The chain joins TRBV20-1 to TRBJ1-1; D is ambiguous. There are 14 residues in the CDR3. Germline V gives CDR1 DFQATT, CDR2 SNEGSKA (reference sequence). V lost 6 bases and J lost 1, with 15 bases in between. CDR3 loop: CSASPRWGNTEAFF. CDR3 coding DNA: TGCAGTGCCTCCCCTAGGTGGGGGAACACTGAAGCTTTCTTT.

V and J are TRBV29-1 and TRBJ2-7; the D gene is possibly TRBD2 (6 bases). Germline V gene lookup returns CDR1 SQVTM and CDR2 ANQGSEA. V dropped 4 bases and J dropped 3 bases, with 7 bases sitting between them. CDR3 length equals 11 residues. The CDR3 reads CSVVTSYEQYF. The CDR3 DNA sequence: TGCAGCGTTGTGACTAGCTACGAGCAGTACTTC.

This chain uses TRBV28 with TRBJ2-7, with 8 bases aligning to TRBD2. The CDR3 extends over 13 amino acids. The germline V gene encodes CDR1 MDHEN and CDR2 SYDVKM. The trim removed 8 bases at V and 0 bases at J, leaving 3 bases unmatched. In nucleotides, the CDR3 is TGTGCCAGCTTAGCGGGATCCTCCTACGAGCAGTACTTC. Protein product: CASLAGSSYEQYF.

The CDR3: CAISGLEGETQYF. CDR3 sequence (DNA): TGTGCCATCAGTGGACTAGAGGGGGAGACCCAGTACTTC. The chain couples TRBV10-3 to TRBJ2-5; a weak D match, TRBD2 (6 bases). This CDR3 is 13 amino acids long. V lost 4 bases, J lost 5 bases, and 11 bases lay in between. Germline loops: CDR1 ENHRY, CDR2 SYGVKD.

The V and J genes are TRBV20-1 and TRBJ2-7, with 8 bases identical to TRBD1. Germline trimming cut 3 bases from V and 3 bases from J; bases unmatched to any gene: 4. The V gene's germline CDR1 is DFQATT and CDR2 SNEGSKA (reference sequence). The CDR3 consists of 13 residues. The CDR3 sequence: CSASSQGGYEQYF. The CDR3 bases are TGCAGTGCTAGCTCACAGGGGGGCTACGAGCAGTACTTC.

This sequence joins TRBV20-1 and TRBJ2-7; TRBD1 matches 7 bases. Germline V gives CDR1 DFQATT, CDR2 SNEGSKA (reference sequence). Unmatched junction bases numbered 3, after V lost 4 bases and J lost 3 bases. The CDR3 extends over 12 amino acids. CDR3 residues: CSATRQGYEQYF. The CDR3, as DNA: TGCAGTGCTACACGACAGGGCTACGAGCAGTACTTC.

V is TRBV10-3 and J is TRBJ1-1; unclear D gene. Per the germline V gene, CDR1 is ENHRY and CDR2 is SYGVKD. The CDR3 totals 13 residues. Trimming pared 0 bases from V and 7 bases from J, leaving 9 bases between. The DNA for the CDR3 is TGTGCCATCAGTGAGTCGTTTGGCAATGAAGCTTTCTTT. It yields the protein CAISESFGNEAFF.

This chain uses TRBV4-2 with TRBJ2-7, with no clear D. Germline CDR1 and CDR2: LGHNA and YNFKEQ. V was clipped by 5 bases and J by 3 bases, with 5 bases between them. This CDR3 contains 11 residues. The CDR3 reads CASSNLYEQYF. In DNA form, the CDR3 reads TGTGCCAGCAGCAACCTCTACGAGCAGTACTTC.

The V call is TRBV10-3, the J call TRBJ2-5, with TRBD2 identical over 8 bases. The germline V gene has CDR1 ENHRY and CDR2 SYGVKD. The CDR3 sequence is 12 residues long. The V gene end was trimmed by 10 bases and the J gene end by 3 bases; junction bases not matched to a gene: 4. The CDR3 region is CASGTREETQYF. The CDR3 nucleotides read TGTGCCAGCGGGACTAGAGAAGAGACCCAGTACTTC.

This chain uses TRBV24-1 with TRBJ2-3; no definite D call. Germline values: CDR1 KGHDR, CDR2 SFDVKD. This CDR3 has 13 amino acids. V lost 4 bases and J lost 0, with 4 bases in between. This CDR3 reads CATSDSSTDTQYF. The CDR3 nucleotides are TGTGCCACCAGTGACAGCAGCACAGATACGCAGTATTTT.

The V gene is TRBV28, the J gene TRBJ1-1; D is perhaps TRBD1 (5 bases). This CDR3 has 14 amino acids. Germline V lookup: CDR1 MDHEN, CDR2 SYDVKM. V was shortened by 8 bases and J by 4 bases, with 17 bases between the two germline ends. CDR3 sequence reads: CASSPWGWGTEAFF. CDR3 DNA sequence: TGTGCCAGCTCACCGTGGGGCTGGGGCACTGAAGCTTTCTTT.

The rearrangement links TRBV7-3 to TRBJ2-5; D is possibly TRBD1 (6 bases). This CDR3 has 15 amino acids. V gave up 4 bases and J gave up 3 bases, with 15 bases separating them. Per germline, CDR1 SGHTA and CDR2 FQGTGA. CDR3 coding DNA: TGTGCCAGCAGCTCCCCGACAGGCGGTGAAGAGACCCAGTACTTC. Amino acid sequence: CASSSPTGGEETQYF.